This T cell receptor beta chain was identified in a study of blood T cell repertoires in COVID-19. In the authors' workflow: Reference gene primers were amplified, and this amplification served to estimate nucleated cell counts. Here immunoSEQ multiplex PCR was the method, and the copy in TCRdb shows in-frame clones only, minus some. V, J and clone size derive from that table, while D and trimming were established from the DNA sequence. The sample comprises more than 300,000 clones, 80% to 85% of which are singletons, and approximately 5% rests with the top ten. The CDR3 sequence is 16 residues long. Germline CDR1 SGDLS, CDR2 YYNGEE. V was pared by 4 bases and J by 0 bases, with 16 bases between. The study recruited people aged 18 to 89 years across about two dozen US areas.

The receptor's source is a woman between 45 and 60 years old who had recovered from COVID-19. J is TRBJ1-1 and V is TRBV9; D is ambiguous. The sequenced sample consisted of PBMCs or T cells enriched from blood (not recorded which). The CDR3 spells CASSPRGVHMNTEAFF. The CDR3 bases are TGTGCCAGCAGCCCCCGGGGAGTACACATGAACACTGAAGCTTTCTTT.